A single sample is the source of the 5 T cell receptor beta chains below, sequenced in a study of CD8 T cells in ankylosing spondylitis. Each CDR3 protein gets one entry after TCRdb re-called the 5' RACE reads with MiXCR. Of about 130,000 distinct CDR3 sequences in the sample, approximately 10% were seen once. The sequenced sample consisted of blood, either unsorted or a sorted T cell fraction (not recorded which). The receptor set was obtained from a male donor with ankylosing spondylitis or in good health (not recorded which).

This clonotype has only a few counts. This chain joins TRBV29-1 and TRBJ2-5, with D uncertain. Trimming removed 1 base at V and 1 base at J, with 7 bases between. CDR1 and CDR2 from the germline V gene are SQVTM and ANQGSEA. This CDR3 region has 13 residues. CDR3 coding DNA: TGCAGCGTTGAAGGGCAGACCCAAGAGACCCAGTACTTC. Its protein product is CSVEGQTQETQYF.

This clonotype was counted ten times or more. The rearrangement joins TRBV15 to TRBJ2-1; possible D gene TRBD1, 6 bases. CDR1 is LNHNV, CDR2 YYDKDF, per germline (reference sequence). The V gene lost 0 bases and the J gene lost 9 bases, with 18 bases spanning the gap. The CDR3 loop spans 16 amino acids. The CDR3 loop is CATSREATTGRREQFF. The CDR3 nucleotides are TGTGCCACCAGCAGAGAAGCGACTACAGGGAGACGTGAGCAGTTCTTC. Full variable domain (outside the CDR3, taken from reference TRBV15 and TRBJ2-1): DAMVIQNPRYQVTQFGKPVTLSCSQTLNHNVMYWYQQKSSQAPKLLFHYYDKDFNNEADTPDNFQSRRPNTSFCFLDIRSPGLGDTAMYLCATSREATTGRREQFFGPGTRLTVL.

In its sample, this clonotype was seen many times. The V and J genes are TRBV5-1 and TRBJ2-2; D ambiguous. Germline assignment: CDR1 SGHRS and CDR2 YFSETQ. V was pared by 0 bases and J by 3 bases, with 9 bases between. The CDR3 extends over 15 amino acids. CDR3 region: CASSLDGQYTGELFF. The CDR3 DNA is TGCGCCAGCAGCTTGGACGGGCAGTACACCGGGGAGCTGTTTTTT.

This clonotype was detected many times. The chain couples TRBV12-3 or TRBV12-4 to TRBJ2-7; a possible D gene is TRBD2 (5 bases). This CDR3 spans 15 amino acids. Trimming stripped 6 bases from V and 3 bases from J, with 18 bases between. CDR3 bases: TGTGCCAGCAGCAATCCAGCGGTAGCCAACTACGAGCAGTACTTC. Its translation: CASSNPAVANYEQYF.

This clonotype has ten or more counts. The chain joins TRBV5-1 to TRBJ2-2, with D uncertain. V gave up 4 bases and J gave up 5 bases, with 9 bases separating them. Germline lookup yields CDR1 SGHRS and CDR2 YFSETQ. The CDR3 has 13 amino acids. The CDR3 region is CASSLARTGELFF. The DNA for the CDR3 is TGCGCCAGCAGCCTCGCGAGGACCGGGGAGCTGTTTTTT. Supplemented by reference TRBV5-1 and TRBJ2-2, the full variable domain reads KAGVTQTPRYLIKTRGQQVTLSCSPISGHRSVSWYQQTPGQGLQFLFEYFSETQRNKGNFPGRFSGRQFSNSRSEMNVSTLELGDSALYLCASSLARTGELFFGEGSRLTVL.